The T cell receptor (beta chain) under discussion was sequenced for a study of blood T cell repertoires in COVID-19. Study summary: Acute-phase and convalescent COVID-19 samples originated in the United States, Italy and Spain. Sample material is recorded as cDNA or gDNA derived from T cells, B-cell-depleted T cells, or PBMCs.

Cohorts were determined from participant-reported clinical history. As originally analysed: Estimated nucleated cell counts came from reference gene primer amplification. TCRdb's copy holds only in-frame clones and misses some; the assay was immunoSEQ multiplex PCR. V and J calls and clone size are given by that table; D and trimming were obtained from the DNA. This table has 120,000 to 150,000 clones, approximately 87% appearing once. The V gene's germline CDR1 is SGHVS and CDR2 FNYEAQ. Trimming removed 1 base from V and 2 bases from J; junction bases left unmatched: 2. The CDR3 runs to 16 residues. The sequenced sample was PBMCs or T cells enriched from blood (not recorded which). This chain joins TRBV7-6 and TRBJ2-5; TRBD2 matches 12 bases. The sequence was collected from a woman in her 30s with acute COVID-19. The CDR3: CASSLGLAGVQETQYF. CDR3 bases: TGTGCCAGCAGCTTAGGACTAGCGGGAGTACAAGAGACCCAGTACTTC.